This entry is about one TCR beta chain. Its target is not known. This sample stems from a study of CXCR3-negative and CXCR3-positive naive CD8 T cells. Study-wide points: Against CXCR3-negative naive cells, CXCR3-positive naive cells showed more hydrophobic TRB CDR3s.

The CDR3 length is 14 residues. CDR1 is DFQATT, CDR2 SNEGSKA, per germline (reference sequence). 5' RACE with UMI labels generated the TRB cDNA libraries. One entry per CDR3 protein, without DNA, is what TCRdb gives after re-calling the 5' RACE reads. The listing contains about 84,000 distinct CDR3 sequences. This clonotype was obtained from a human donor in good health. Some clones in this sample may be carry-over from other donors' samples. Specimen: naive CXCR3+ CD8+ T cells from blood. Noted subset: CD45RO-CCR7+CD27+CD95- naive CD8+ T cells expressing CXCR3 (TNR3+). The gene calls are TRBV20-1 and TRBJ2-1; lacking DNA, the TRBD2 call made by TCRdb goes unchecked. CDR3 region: CSASGLAQYYEQYF.